The rows below give T cell receptor beta chains drawn from one sample of a study of breast tumors, draining lymph nodes, adjacent tissues. TCRdb reprocessed the multiplex PCR reads with MiXCR, giving one entry per CDR3 protein. The table includes 200,000 to 250,000 distinct CDR3 sequences, roughly a third detected once. What was sequenced was axillary lymph node tissue. These receptors were obtained from a female donor with breast cancer. Some clones in this sample may be carry-over from other donors' samples. The conserved cysteine and the conserved F or W are not part of the CDR3 here.

>TRBJ1-6|13|TRBV20-1
SARFTGQGNSPLH
>TRBJ1-5|13|TRBV9
ASSVDGFSNQPQH
>TRBJ1-6|12|TRBV2
ASRNRDYNSPLH
>TRBJ1-1|13|TRBV7-3
ASSPFPWSNTEAF
>TRBJ1-3|14|TRBV7-2
ASSLDGLSSGNTIY
>TRBJ2-3|11|TRBV6-1
ASSPGAGDTQY
>TRBJ1-4|14|TRBV2
ASSEGGQGKIEKLF
>TRBJ2-3|13|TRBV5-1
ASSRLQGVIDTQY
>TRBJ2-2|14|TRBV5-5
ASSATSGANTGELF
>TRBJ2-1|15|TRBV5-6
ASSLRASGAGYNEQF
>TRBJ2-1|12|TRBV19
ASTQQGASSEQF
>TRBJ2-2|16|TRBV12-3/TRBV12-4
ASSRPRTTGVWTGELF
>TRBJ1-4|13|TRBV19
ASSDRDTFNEKLF
>TRBJ2-5|12|TRBV7-8
ASSAGQKQETQY
>TRBJ2-3|12|TRBV29-1
SVELSEVADTQY
>TRBJ2-3|14|TRBV2
ASSQEDSTGADTQY
>TRBJ2-7|13|TRBV25-1
ASQDGAGGVYEQY
>TRBJ1-6|12|TRBV2
ASMARGRNSPLH
>TRBJ2-1|10|TRBV7-9
ASSFVDNGQF
>TRBJ2-1|12|TRBV20-1
SAQQGLVNNEQF
>TRBJ2-3|8|TRBV20-1
SARWDRQY
>TRBJ1-2|10|TRBV29-1
SVGPTEYGYT
>TRBJ2-1|12|TRBV19
ASSEIRQNNEQF
>TRBJ1-2|13|TRBV7-2
ASSLEGQANYGYT
>TRBJ1-2|9|TRBV6-1
ASSLSDGYT
>TRBJ2-1|11|TRBV2
ASSDGQYNEQF
>TRBJ2-5|13|TRBV4-1
ASSQDSGDQETQY